This is a list of T cell receptor beta chains from one sample in a study of beta chain features in type 1 diabetes. Repertoires were generated with immunoSEQ multiplex PCR, while TCRdb's copy carries only in-frame clones and drops some. The sample yields over 120,000 clones, 8% to 13% seen once. The material sequenced was naive CD4+ T cells from blood. The origin of the receptors is a man in his late teens or twenties in good health. Each CDR3 is given with its conserved first and last residue. Fields, in order: V gene, D gene, clone size, J gene, CDR3 protein, CDR3 DNA. D genes are given only for firm matches. Size is omitted from some rows. Given values are once, few, many or a class for expanded clones.

V gene: TRBV7-6
D gene: TRBD1
clone size: -
J gene: TRBJ1-6
CDR3 protein: CASSRNRRQGGSPLHF
CDR3 DNA: TGTGCCAGCAGCAGAAATCGTCGACAGGGCGGTTCACCCCTCCACTTT

V gene: TRBV5-6
D gene: TRBD1
clone size: -
J gene: TRBJ1-1
CDR3 protein: CASSVPDRGNTEAFF
CDR3 DNA: TGTGCCAGCAGCGTACCGGACAGGGGAAACACTGAAGCTTTCTTT

V gene: TRBV4-2
D gene: -
clone size: -
J gene: TRBJ2-2
CDR3 protein: CASSQRTGQELFF
CDR3 DNA: TGTGCCAGCAGCCAACGCACTGGTCAGGAGCTGTTTTTT

V gene: TRBV5-4
D gene: TRBD1
clone size: -
J gene: TRBJ1-4
CDR3 protein: CASSLDRGLQEKLFF
CDR3 DNA: TGTGCCAGCAGCTTGGACAGGGGGCTTCAAGAAAAACTGTTTTTT

V gene: TRBV7-9
D gene: -
clone size: -
J gene: TRBJ2-1
CDR3 protein: CASSLAPFSSYNEQFF
CDR3 DNA: TGTGCCAGCAGCTTAGCTCCATTCAGCTCCTACAATGAGCAGTTCTTC

V gene: TRBV30
D gene: TRBD1
clone size: many
J gene: TRBJ2-1
CDR3 protein: CAWSVGQGNIGNEQFF
CDR3 DNA: TGTGCCTGGAGTGTAGGACAGGGAAACATTGGCAATGAGCAGTTCTTC

V gene: TRBV5-1
D gene: -
clone size: -
J gene: TRBJ1-4
CDR3 protein: CASSLATGSLNEKLFF
CDR3 DNA: TGCGCCAGCAGCTTGGCCACGGGGTCTTTAAATGAAAAACTGTTTTTT

V gene: TRBV5-1
D gene: -
clone size: few
J gene: TRBJ2-7
CDR3 protein: CASSLAAGNSYEQYF
CDR3 DNA: TGCGCCAGCAGCTTGGCCGCGGGAAACTCCTACGAGCAGTACTTC

V gene: TRBV9
D gene: TRBD2
clone size: few
J gene: TRBJ2-5
CDR3 protein: CASSVSLAGGEETQYF
CDR3 DNA: TGTGCCAGCAGCGTCTCACTAGCGGGGGGCGAAGAGACCCAGTACTTC

V gene: TRBV18
D gene: TRBD2
clone size: -
J gene: TRBJ2-1
CDR3 protein: CASSPRLAGHSYNEQFF
CDR3 DNA: TGTGCCAGCTCACCCCGACTAGCGGGGCACTCCTACAATGAGCAGTTCTTC

V gene: TRBV9
D gene: TRBD1
clone size: -
J gene: TRBJ1-6
CDR3 protein: CASSGKQGVGSPLHF
CDR3 DNA: TGTGCCAGCAGCGGGAAACAGGGGGTCGGCTCACCCCTCCACTTT

V gene: TRBV19
D gene: -
clone size: few
J gene: TRBJ1-2
CDR3 protein: CASSIGARRTNYGYTF
CDR3 DNA: TGTGCCAGTAGTATAGGGGCACGACGAACAAACTATGGCTACACCTTC

V gene: TRBV5-1
D gene: TRBD2
clone size: -
J gene: TRBJ2-5
CDR3 protein: CASSFHSVAGVRQETQYF
CDR3 DNA: TGCGCCAGCAGCTTTCATAGTGTAGCGGGGGTTCGACAAGAGACCCAGTACTTC

V gene: TRBV10-3
D gene: -
clone size: -
J gene: TRBJ1-3
CDR3 protein: CAISESRSTGNTIYF
CDR3 DNA: TGTGCCATCAGTGAGTCGCGAAGCACTGGAAACACCATATATTTT

V gene: TRBV2
D gene: TRBD1
clone size: -
J gene: TRBJ1-2
CDR3 protein: CASCFGTDGYTF
CDR3 DNA: TGTGCCAGCTGCTTCGGGACAGATGGCTACACCTTC

V gene: TRBV19
D gene: TRBD1
clone size: -
J gene: TRBJ2-3
CDR3 protein: CASRLGQGWDTQYF
CDR3 DNA: TGTGCCAGTAGATTGGGACAGGGGTGGGATACGCAGTATTTT

V gene: TRBV6-1
D gene: -
clone size: few
J gene: TRBJ2-7
CDR3 protein: CASSPQGASYEQYF
CDR3 DNA: TGTGCCAGCAGTCCACAGGGAGCCTCCTACGAGCAGTACTTC

V gene: TRBV11-2
D gene: TRBD1
clone size: few
J gene: TRBJ2-7
CDR3 protein: CASSLAGQGAYEQYF
CDR3 DNA: TGTGCCAGCAGCTTAGCGGGACAGGGGGCCTACGAGCAGTACTTC

V gene: TRBV12-5
D gene: -
clone size: few
J gene: TRBJ2-3
CDR3 protein: CASGSGIPVITDTQYF
CDR3 DNA: TGTGCTAGTGGTTCCGGGATCCCAGTAATCACAGATACGCAGTATTTT

V gene: TRBV7-2
D gene: -
clone size: -
J gene: TRBJ2-5
CDR3 protein: CASSPQGQETQYF
CDR3 DNA: TGTGCCAGCAGCCCGCAGGGGCAAGAGACCCAGTACTTC

V gene: TRBV20-1
D gene: -
clone size: -
J gene: TRBJ2-7
CDR3 protein: CSGLQGYEQYF
CDR3 DNA: TGCAGTGGTCTACAGGGTTACGAGCAGTACTTC

V gene: TRBV4-2
D gene: TRBD1
clone size: -
J gene: TRBJ1-1
CDR3 protein: CASSVGTANTEAFF
CDR3 DNA: TGTGCCAGCAGCGTCGGGACAGCGAACACTGAAGCTTTCTTT

V gene: TRBV7-9
D gene: -
clone size: few
J gene: TRBJ2-5
CDR3 protein: CASSLRQLEEAQYF
CDR3 DNA: TGTGCCAGCAGCTTAAGACAGCTGGAAGAGGCCCAGTACTTC

V gene: TRBV25-1
D gene: -
clone size: -
J gene: TRBJ1-4
CDR3 protein: CASSAGRPNEKLFF
CDR3 DNA: TGTGCCAGCAGTGCTGGCAGGCCAAATGAAAAACTGTTTTTT

V gene: TRBV6-5
D gene: -
clone size: -
J gene: TRBJ1-2
CDR3 protein: CASSTDYGYTF
CDR3 DNA: TGTGCCAGCAGTACAGACTATGGCTACACCTTC

V gene: TRBV7-6
D gene: -
clone size: -
J gene: TRBJ2-7
CDR3 protein: CASSLGGAKGEQYF
CDR3 DNA: TGTGCCAGCAGCTTGGGGGGGGCTAAGGGGGAGCAGTACTTC

V gene: TRBV29-1
D gene: TRBD2
clone size: many
J gene: TRBJ2-7
CDR3 protein: CSVELAGSYEQYF
CDR3 DNA: TGCAGCGTTGAACTAGCGGGATCCTACGAGCAGTACTTC

V gene: TRBV9
D gene: -
clone size: -
J gene: TRBJ2-2
CDR3 protein: CASSEWTVAGELFF
CDR3 DNA: TGTGCCAGCAGCGAATGGACAGTGGCCGGGGAGCTGTTTTTT

V gene: TRBV6-4
D gene: -
clone size: -
J gene: TRBJ1-2
CDR3 protein: CASSDSQHGYTF
CDR3 DNA: TGTGCCAGCAGTGACTCACAACATGGCTACACCTTC

V gene: TRBV7-2
D gene: TRBD1
clone size: -
J gene: TRBJ1-2
CDR3 protein: CASSLEAGGGYTF
CDR3 DNA: TGTGCCAGCAGCTTAGAGGCAGGGGGTGGCTACACCTTC

V gene: TRBV6-6
D gene: TRBD2
clone size: -
J gene: TRBJ2-1
CDR3 protein: CASRASGGVDEQFF
CDR3 DNA: TGTGCCAGCAGGGCTAGCGGGGGAGTGGATGAGCAGTTCTTC

V gene: TRBV4-2
D gene: -
clone size: -
J gene: TRBJ1-5
CDR3 protein: CASSQGGVDQPQHF
CDR3 DNA: TGTGCCAGCAGCCAAGGCGGGGTCGATCAGCCCCAGCATTTT

V gene: TRBV6-6
D gene: TRBD1
clone size: few
J gene: TRBJ1-4
CDR3 protein: CASSYSTGKGKLFF
CDR3 DNA: TGTGCCAGCAGTTACTCGACAGGGAAAGGAAAACTGTTTTTT

V gene: TRBV7-2
D gene: TRBD2
clone size: few
J gene: TRBJ2-1
CDR3 protein: CASKKSSGGFHEQFF
CDR3 DNA: TGTGCCAGCAAAAAATCTAGCGGGGGGTTCCATGAGCAGTTCTTC

V gene: TRBV4-3
D gene: TRBD2
clone size: few
J gene: TRBJ2-1
CDR3 protein: CASSPQLAGGYEQFF
CDR3 DNA: TGCGCCAGCAGCCCTCAACTAGCGGGGGGGTATGAGCAGTTCTTC

V gene: TRBV10-3
D gene: TRBD1
clone size: few
J gene: TRBJ2-7
CDR3 protein: CAITPGQATYEQYF
CDR3 DNA: TGTGCCATCACCCCGGGACAGGCGACCTACGAGCAGTACTTC

V gene: TRBV4-1
D gene: -
clone size: few
J gene: TRBJ1-3
CDR3 protein: CASSQAGLPGNTIYF
CDR3 DNA: TGCGCCAGCAGCCAAGCAGGGTTGCCTGGAAACACCATATATTTT

V gene: TRBV9
D gene: TRBD1
clone size: -
J gene: TRBJ2-1
CDR3 protein: CASSGGTGGRREQFF
CDR3 DNA: TGTGCCAGCAGCGGGGGGACAGGGGGTCGTAGGGAGCAGTTCTTC

V gene: TRBV5-1
D gene: -
clone size: -
J gene: TRBJ2-7
CDR3 protein: CASSYDTSSYEQYF
CDR3 DNA: TGCGCCAGCAGTTATGACACTAGCTCCTACGAGCAGTACTTC

V gene: TRBV5-4
D gene: TRBD1
clone size: many
J gene: TRBJ1-3
CDR3 protein: CASSLGQGIQSGNTIYF
CDR3 DNA: TGTGCCAGCAGCCTCGGACAGGGGATCCAATCTGGAAACACCATATATTTT

V gene: TRBV7-2
D gene: -
clone size: many
J gene: TRBJ2-4
CDR3 protein: CASSLSQGQNIQYF
CDR3 DNA: TGTGCCAGCAGCTTATCACAGGGCCAAAACATTCAGTACTTC

V gene: TRBV30
D gene: -
clone size: -
J gene: TRBJ2-3
CDR3 protein: CAWSVRKGGGRTDTQYF
CDR3 DNA: TGTGCCTGGAGTGTACGAAAGGGGGGGGGTCGCACAGATACGCAGTATTTT